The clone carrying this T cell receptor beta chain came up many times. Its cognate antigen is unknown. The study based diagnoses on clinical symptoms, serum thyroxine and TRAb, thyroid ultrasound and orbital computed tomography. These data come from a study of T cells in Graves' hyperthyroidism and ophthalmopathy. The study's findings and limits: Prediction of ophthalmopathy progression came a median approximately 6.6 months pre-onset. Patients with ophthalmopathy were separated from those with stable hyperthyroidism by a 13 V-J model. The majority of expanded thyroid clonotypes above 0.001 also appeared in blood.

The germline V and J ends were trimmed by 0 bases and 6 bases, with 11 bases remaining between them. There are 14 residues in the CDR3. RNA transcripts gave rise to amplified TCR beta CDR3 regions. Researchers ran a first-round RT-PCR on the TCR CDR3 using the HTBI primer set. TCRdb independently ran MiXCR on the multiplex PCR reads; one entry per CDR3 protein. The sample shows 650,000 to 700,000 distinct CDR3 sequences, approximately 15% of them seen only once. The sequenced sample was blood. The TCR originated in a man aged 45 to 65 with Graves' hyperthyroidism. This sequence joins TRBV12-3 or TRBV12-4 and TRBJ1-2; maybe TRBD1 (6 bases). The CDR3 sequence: CASSLALQGHGYTF. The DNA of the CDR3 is TGTGCCAGCAGTTTAGCGCTACAGGGACATGGCTACACCTTC.